These T cell receptor beta chains were read from a single sample in a study of shared clonotypes between healthy human individuals. Measured with immunoSEQ multiplex PCR; TCRdb has only the in-frame clones, and not every one. The data show about half a million clones, about 85% seen once. The sequencing sample was made of PBMCs. The receptor set was obtained from a woman between 40 and 55 years old in good health. Some clones in this sample may be carry-over from other donors' samples. The CDR3 runs from the conserved cysteine through the conserved F or W. Each record gives: J gene, D gene, clone size, V gene, CDR3 protein, CDR3 DNA. The D gene is left open where the match is weak. Clone sizes are given selectively: once, few, many, or a class where the clone is expanded.

TRBJ1-6	-	once	TRBV28	CASSLKGGSPLHF	TGTGCCAGCAGTTTGAAGGGTGGATCACCCCTCCACTTT
TRBJ2-7	-	-	TRBV5-4	CASSLSASSYEQYF	TGTGCCAGCAGCTTGTCCGCATCCTCCTACGAGCAGTACTTC
TRBJ2-7	TRBD1	-	TRBV15	CATSRRTGGSYEQYF	TGTGCCACCAGCAGACGGACAGGGGGATCCTACGAGCAGTACTTC
TRBJ1-2	TRBD1	-	TRBV11-1	CASSPGQEYGYTF	TGTGCCAGCAGCCCCGGACAGGAATATGGCTACACCTTC
TRBJ2-1	-	-	TRBV18	CASSPSGETYNEQFF	TGTGCCAGCTCACCCTCGGGGGAAACCTACAATGAGCAGTTCTTC
TRBJ1-6	-	-	TRBV6-5	CASRDGGSPLHF	TGTGCCAGCAGGGACGGGGGGTCACCCCTCCACTTT
TRBJ1-5	-	-	TRBV6-6	CASTYARDGNQPQHF	TGTGCCAGCACCTACGCTCGGGACGGCAATCAGCCCCAGCATTTT
TRBJ1-4	TRBD1	-	TRBV28	CASSSQGVVEKLFF	TGTGCCAGCAGTTCACAGGGGGTTGTTGAAAAACTGTTTTTT
TRBJ2-7	-	once	TRBV6-1	CASSNGQLYEQYF	TGTGCCAGCAGTAACGGACAGTTATACGAGCAGTACTTC
TRBJ1-1	-	-	TRBV7-2	CASSLAVGNTEAFF	TGTGCCAGCAGCTTAGCGGTGGGGAACACTGAAGCTTTCTTT
TRBJ2-7	-	few	TRBV30	CAWSDNREQYF	TGTGCCTGGAGTGACAACCGGGAGCAGTACTTC
TRBJ1-3	-	-	TRBV11-2	CASSSDRGNTIYF	TGTGCCAGCAGCTCGGACAGAGGAAACACCATATATTTT
TRBJ2-5	TRBD2	-	TRBV13	CASSLQLAGGAETQYF	TGTGCCAGCAGCCTTCAACTAGCGGGAGGGGCTGAGACCCAGTACTTC
TRBJ2-5	-	-	TRBV7-3	CASSRQSQETQYF	TGTGCCAGCAGCCGACAGTCCCAAGAGACCCAGTACTTC
TRBJ2-7	-	-	TRBV5-1	CASSLGLALTYEQYF	TGCGCCAGCAGCTTGGGTCTAGCTCTCACCTACGAGCAGTACTTC
TRBJ2-1	-	-	TRBV7-3	CASSLGESNEQFF	TGTGCCAGCAGCTTAGGGGAATCAAATGAGCAGTTCTTC
TRBJ2-7	TRBD1	-	TRBV28	CASSSPGTGAHEQYF	TGTGCCAGCAGTTCCCCCGGGACAGGGGCCCACGAGCAGTACTTC
TRBJ2-3	-	once	TRBV28	CASILSRELADTQYF	TGTGCCAGCATCCTAAGCCGGGAGTTGGCAGATACGCAGTATTTT
TRBJ2-7	TRBD2	-	TRBV28	CASSLYRGGKIEQYF	TGTGCCAGCAGTTTATATCGGGGAGGGAAGATCGAGCAGTACTTC
TRBJ2-2	TRBD2	few	TRBV6-1	CASSEVGGTGELFF	TGTGCCAGCAGTGAAGTGGGGGGGACCGGGGAGCTGTTTTTT
TRBJ2-3	TRBD2	-	TRBV5-1	CASSLEGREGTDTQYF	TGCGCCAGCAGCTTGGAAGGGCGGGAGGGCACAGATACGCAGTATTTT
TRBJ2-3	-	-	TRBV18	CASSPKTNPLTDTQYF	TGTGCCAGCTCACCAAAGACTAACCCCCTCACAGATACGCAGTATTTT
TRBJ1-5	-	-	TRBV2	CASSLHSNQPQHF	TGTGCCAGCAGTTTACATAGCAATCAGCCCCAGCATTTT
TRBJ1-3	-	many	TRBV4-2	CASSPSIGEYTIYF	TGTGCCAGCAGCCCAAGCATCGGGGAGTACACCATATATTTT
TRBJ2-1	TRBD2	-	TRBV5-4	CASSSGTSGRASYNEQFF	TGTGCCAGCAGCTCCGGGACTAGCGGGAGGGCCTCCTACAATGAGCAGTTCTTC
TRBJ2-3	TRBD1	-	TRBV28	CASSSGTGRTDTQYF	TGTGCCAGCAGTTCCGGGACAGGGCGCACAGATACGCAGTATTTT
TRBJ2-7	-	-	TRBV6-5	CASSRPGEQYF	TGTGCCAGCAGTCGGCCTGGCGAGCAGTACTTC
TRBJ2-2	TRBD2	few	TRBV19	CASSPLGTSADTGELFF	TGTGCCAGTAGTCCCCTTGGGACTAGCGCCGACACCGGGGAGCTGTTTTTT
TRBJ1-1	-	-	TRBV30	CAWRETVEAFF	TGTGCCTGGAGGGAGACAGTTGAAGCTTTCTTT
TRBJ2-1	TRBD2	few	TRBV29-1	CSAGTSGPYNEQFF	TGCAGCGCTGGGACTAGCGGACCCTACAATGAGCAGTTCTTC
TRBJ2-7	-	-	TRBV7-2	CASSHAGQSYEQYF	TGTGCCAGCAGCCACGCGGGACAGTCCTACGAGCAGTACTTC
TRBJ2-1	TRBD2	-	TRBV27	CASSPRRGGTYNEQFF	TGTGCCAGCAGTCCAAGGCGGGGAGGGACTTACAATGAGCAGTTCTTC
TRBJ2-2	TRBD1	once	TRBV7-3	CASSIHRGLGTGELFF	TGTGCCAGCAGCATACACAGGGGGCTGGGCACCGGGGAGCTGTTTTTT
TRBJ2-3	TRBD2	-	TRBV27	CASSFLASGWADTQYF	TGTGCCAGCAGTTTCCTCGCTAGCGGTTGGGCAGATACGCAGTATTTT
TRBJ1-1	TRBD1	-	TRBV2	CACRTGDAFF	TGTGCCTGCCGGACAGGGGATGCTTTCTTT
TRBJ2-5	-	-	TRBV30	CAWRYLSEETQYF	TGTGCCTGGAGGTACCTATCCGAAGAGACCCAGTACTTC
TRBJ2-1	-	-	TRBV7-2	CASSPQGLEQFF	TGTGCCAGCAGCCCCCAAGGGCTAGAGCAGTTCTTC
TRBJ2-5	TRBD1	-	TRBV2	CASSVDRGGETQYF	TGTGCCAGCAGTGTAGACAGGGGTGGTGAGACCCAGTACTTC
TRBJ2-7	-	-	TRBV27	CASSPGASYEQYF	TGTGCCAGCAGTCCAGGGGCCTCCTACGAGCAGTACTTC
TRBJ2-4	-	-	TRBV27	CASSRNRDSLYF	TGTGCCAGCAGTAGAAACCGGGACTCTCTGTACTTC
TRBJ1-1	-	-	TRBV19	CASSIEHQGTEAFF	TGTGCCAGTAGTATAGAGCATCAGGGCACTGAAGCTTTCTTT
TRBJ2-1	-	-	TRBV6-6	CASSPSGSYNEQFF	TGTGCCAGCAGTCCTTCGGGGTCCTACAATGAGCAGTTCTTC
TRBJ2-1	-	-	TRBV6-5	CASRKYNEQFF	TGTGCCAGCAGGAAATACAATGAGCAGTTCTTC
TRBJ2-7	TRBD2	-	TRBV6-6	CASSLGTSAQGEQYF	TGTGCCAGCAGTTTAGGGACTAGCGCTCAGGGGGAGCAGTACTTC
TRBJ1-2	-	few	TRBV28	CASSSGYGYTF	TGTGCCAGCAGTTCCGGATATGGCTACACCTTC
TRBJ2-1	TRBD2	-	TRBV15	CATGGTSGSFGEQFF	TGTGCCACTGGGGGGACTAGCGGGAGTTTTGGTGAGCAGTTCTTC